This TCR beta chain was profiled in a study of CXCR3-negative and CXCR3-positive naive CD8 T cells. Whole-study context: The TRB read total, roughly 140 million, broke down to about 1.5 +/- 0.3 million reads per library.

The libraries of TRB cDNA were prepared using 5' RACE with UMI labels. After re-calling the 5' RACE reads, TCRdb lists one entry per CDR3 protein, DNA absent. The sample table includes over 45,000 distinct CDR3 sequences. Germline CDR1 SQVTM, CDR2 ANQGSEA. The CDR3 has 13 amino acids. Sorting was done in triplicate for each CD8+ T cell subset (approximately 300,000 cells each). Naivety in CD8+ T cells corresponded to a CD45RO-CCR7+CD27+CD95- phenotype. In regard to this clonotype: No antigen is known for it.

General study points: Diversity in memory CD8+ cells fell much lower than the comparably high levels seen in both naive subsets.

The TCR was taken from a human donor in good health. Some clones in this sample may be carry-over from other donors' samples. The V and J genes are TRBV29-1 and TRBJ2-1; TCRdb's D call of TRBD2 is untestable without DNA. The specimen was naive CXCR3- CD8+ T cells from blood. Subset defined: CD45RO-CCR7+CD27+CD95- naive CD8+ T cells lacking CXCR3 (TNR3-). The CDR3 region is CSAGTSGPNEQFF.